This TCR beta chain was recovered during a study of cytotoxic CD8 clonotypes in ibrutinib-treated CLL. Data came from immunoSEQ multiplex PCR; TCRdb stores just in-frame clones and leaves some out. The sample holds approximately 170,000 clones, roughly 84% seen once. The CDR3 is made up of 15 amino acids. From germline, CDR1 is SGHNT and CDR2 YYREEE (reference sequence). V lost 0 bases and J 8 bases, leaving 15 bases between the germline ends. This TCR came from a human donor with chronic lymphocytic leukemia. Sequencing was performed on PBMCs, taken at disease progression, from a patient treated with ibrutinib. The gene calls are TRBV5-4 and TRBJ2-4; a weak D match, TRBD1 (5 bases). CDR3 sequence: CASSLGGTGRDIQYF. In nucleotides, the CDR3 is TGTGCCAGCAGCTTGGGGGGTACAGGACGGGACATTCAGTACTTC.